One sample yielded the 8 T cell receptor beta chains listed below, sequenced in a study of T-cell memory formation after mild COVID-19. Via MiXCR, TCRdb re-called the 5' RACE reads, giving one row per CDR3 protein. The data show under 200,000 distinct CDR3 sequences, with around a third seen just once and around 13% held by the top ten. The specimen sequenced was PBMCs or a T cell subset sorted from them (not recorded which). All receptors come from an adult woman who had mild COVID-19 (a few samples of this study predate the infection). Cell type and time point are not known.

In its sample, this clonotype was seen a few times. V is TRBV28 and J is TRBJ2-3, with D tentatively TRBD1 or TRBD2 (6 bases each). Germline loops: CDR1 MDHEN, CDR2 SYDVKM. The CDR3 is 15 amino acids. Deletions cut 4 bases from V and 7 bases from J, with 18 bases between. CDR3 bases: TGTGCCAGCAGTTCTCGAGGGGGGCGGAAATATACGCAGTATTTT. Residues: CASSSRGGRKYTQYF.

This sequence joins TRBV29-1 and TRBJ1-1; D gene unclear. Looked up from germline, CDR1 is SQVTM and CDR2 is ANQGSEA. The CDR3 runs 11 residues. V lost 4 bases, J lost 9 bases, and 12 bases lay in between. The CDR3: CSVVEQTKAFF. The CDR3 region has the DNA TGCAGCGTTGTGGAGCAAACCAAAGCTTTCTTT.

This chain joins TRBV15 and TRBJ2-1, with a tentative D call TRBD2 (5 bases). The CDR3 consists of 13 residues. Germline CDR1 reads LNHNV; CDR2 reads YYDKDF (reference sequence). The ends were cut back, 1 base at V and 10 bases at J, with 11 bases in the middle. The CDR3 coding sequence is TGTGCCACCAGCAGAGTTCCAAGCGGAGAGCAGTTCTTC. Its translation is CATSRVPSGEQFF.

V gene TRBV20-1 combines with J gene TRBJ2-7; 7 bases line up with TRBD1. Looked up from germline, CDR1 is DFQATT and CDR2 is SNEGSKA (reference sequence). V shed 1 base, J shed 3 bases, and the junction held 3 bases outside the gene matches. The CDR3 runs 13 residues. For the CDR3, the DNA is TGCAGTGCTAGAGGACAGGGAATCTACGAGCAGTACTTC. Translating it yields CSARGQGIYEQYF.

This clonotype occurred a few times. This chain joins TRBV29-1 and TRBJ1-2; 9 bases are shared with TRBD1. Per germline, CDR1 SQVTM and CDR2 ANQGSEA. The V segment lost 7 bases and the J segment 6 bases; nucleotides outside the gene matches: 6. There are 12 residues in the CDR3. The CDR3 region is CSASRTGDGYTF. Written as DNA, the CDR3 is TGCAGCGCTTCCAGGACAGGGGATGGCTACACCTTC.

The chain has TRBV13 and TRBJ2-5; no clear D. V lost 4 bases and J 5 bases, leaving 17 bases between the germline ends. Germline CDR1 and CDR2: PRHDT and FYEKMQ (reference sequence). The CDR3 is made up of 15 amino acids. CDR3 sequence (DNA): TGTGCCAGCAGCTCTACGCCGGGCGATCGGGAGACCCAGTACTTC. Translating it yields CASSSTPGDRETQYF. Using reference TRBV13 and TRBJ2-5 for the parts outside the CDR3, the full variable domain is AAGVIQSPRHLIKEKRETATLKCYPIPRHDTVYWYQQGPGQDPQFLISFYEKMQSDKGSIPDRFSAQQFSDYHSELNMSSLELGDSALYFCASSSTPGDRETQYFGPGTRLLVL.

There are a few counts of this clonotype. This chain uses TRBV7-9 with TRBJ2-7; 10 nucleotides align to TRBD1. The CDR3 has 17 residues. V lost 5 bases, J lost 5 bases, and 15 bases stayed unmatched. Per germline, CDR1 SEHNR and CDR2 FQNEAQ (reference sequence). CDR3 DNA sequence: TGTGCCAGCAGCCCCACTCCGTGGGACAGGGGCGCCGACGAGCAGTACTTC. It yields the protein CASSPTPWDRGADEQYF.

V usage is TRBV27 and J usage is TRBJ2-3; 8 bases agree with TRBD1. V dropped 7 bases and J dropped 7; count of bases not matched to a gene: 7. The length of the CDR3 is 13 residues. Germline assignment: CDR1 MNHEY and CDR2 SMNVEV (reference sequence). The CDR3 protein is CASMSQGAYTQYF. In nucleotides, the CDR3 is TGTGCCAGCATGTCGCAGGGGGCTTATACGCAGTATTTT.